One sample yielded the 20 T cell receptor beta chains listed below, sequenced in a study of CD8+ T cells in alopecia areata. cDNA reverse transcribed from extracted RNA served as the sequencing template. Assay: immunoSEQ multiplex PCR; the TCRdb copy retains only in-frame clones and omits some. The sample lists approximately 280,000 clones, 58% occurring once. The treatment denotes: oral pan-JAK inhibitor, 5-10 mg twice daily. The starting material was CD4+ T cells sorted from blood, obtained at week 24, from a patient treated with tofacitinib. The receptor source for this set is a human donor with alopecia areata.

This clone has just one count. J is TRBJ1-3 and V is TRBV2; D remains unclear. The V end lost 10 bases, the J end lost 8 bases, and 21 bases lay between the germline ends. Looked up from germline, CDR1 is SNHLY and CDR2 is FYNNEI. This CDR3 comprises 14 residues. DNA of the CDR3: TGTGCCACCTCCCCCGGAACTCGGAAGGACACCATATATTTT. Its protein is CATSPGTRKDTIYF.

The table lists this clone with a few counts. The sample has other DNA sequences that encode this CDR3 too. The rearrangement joins TRBV29-1 to TRBJ2-5; D call uncertain. Germline loops: CDR1 SQVTM, CDR2 ANQGSEA. The CDR3 sequence is 11 residues long. V dropped 5 bases and J dropped 2 bases, with 6 bases sitting between them. Here the CDR3 reads CSVRQQETQYF. The CDR3 DNA reads TGCAGCGTTCGGCAGCAAGAGACCCAGTACTTC.

This rearrangement joins TRBV29-1 to TRBJ1-1; perhaps TRBD1 as D (6 bases). Germline assignment: CDR1 SQVTM and CDR2 ANQGSEA. The CDR3 contains 11 residues. V was clipped by 7 bases and J by 11 bases, with 17 bases between them. The CDR3 loop is CSAYRDTVAFF. The CDR3 DNA sequence: TGCAGCGCCTACAGGGATACGGTGGCTTTCTTT.

V is TRBV30 and J is TRBJ1-4, with no clear D. The CDR3 is 12 residues long. Germline values: CDR1 GTSNPN, CDR2 SVGIG (reference sequence). The V gene lost 1 base and the J gene lost 5 bases, with 5 bases spanning the gap. The CDR3 coding sequence is TGTGCCTGGAGTGACCAGAATGAAAAACTGTTTTTT. Protein: CAWSDQNEKLFF. The full variable domain, completed using reference TRBV30 and TRBJ1-4, is SQTIHQWPATLVQPVGSPLSLECTVEGTSNPNLYWYRQAAGRGLQLLFYSVGIGQISSEVPQNLSASRPQDRQFILSSKKLLLSDSGFYLCAWSDQNEKLFFGSGTQLSVL.

There are a few counts of this clone. This rearrangement joins TRBV7-2 to TRBJ2-2, with 8 positions matching TRBD1. Germline-derived CDR1 and CDR2 are SGHTA and FQGNSA. The CDR3 covers 16 residues. Trimming removed 3 bases from V and 0 bases from J; junction bases left unmatched: 3. CDR3 sequence: CASSFNRGTNTGELFF. DNA for the CDR3: TGTGCCAGCAGCTTCAACAGGGGGACGAACACCGGGGAGCTGTTTTTT.

To note about this clone: The sample contains more than one DNA sequence encoding this CDR3. The chain carries TRBV30 and TRBJ1-5, with TRBD1 identical over 7 bases. V gave up 3 bases and J gave up 5 bases; unmatched junction bases: 4. CDR1 and CDR2 from the germline V gene are GTSNPN and SVGIG (reference sequence). The CDR3 contains 13 residues. Written as DNA, the CDR3 is TGTGCCTGGAGCTCCGACAGGGATCAGCCCCAGCATTTT. It specifies CAWSSDRDQPQHF.

V is TRBV5-1 and J is TRBJ2-3; the match to TRBD2 covers 14 bases. The CDR3 length is 17 residues. CDR1 is SGHRS and CDR2 is YFSETQ in the germline V gene. V trimming: 2 bases; J trimming: 5 bases; junction bases outside the gene matches: 7. The CDR3 sequence is CASSFPTSGGAEDTQYF. The CDR3 DNA reads TGCGCCAGCAGCTTCCCGACTAGCGGGGGGGCCGAAGATACGCAGTATTTT.

This chain joins TRBV6-1 and TRBJ1-2; D not resolved. This CDR3 comprises 13 residues. Germline CDR1 reads MNHNS; CDR2 reads SASEGT. The germline V and J ends were trimmed by 7 bases and 2 bases, with 11 bases remaining between them. CDR3 residues: CASMISKNYGYTF. The CDR3 DNA sequence: TGTGCCAGCATGATAAGCAAGAACTATGGCTACACCTTC.

V and J are TRBV27 and TRBJ1-6, with 7 bases identical to TRBD1. CDR3 length: 14 residues. With 6 bases clipped from V and 6 bases from J, the junction kept 5 bases outside the gene matches. Germline CDR1 and CDR2: MNHEY and SMNVEV (reference sequence). The CDR3 region is CASSRGSANSPLHF. The CDR3 bases are TGTGCCAGCAGCAGGGGGTCGGCTAATTCACCCCTCCACTTT.

The V and J genes are TRBV29-1 and TRBJ1-2, with D hard to call. Between the trimmed V and J ends, which lost 7 bases and 4 bases, there was a span of 10 bases. This CDR3 region has 11 residues. Germline-derived CDR1 and CDR2 are SQVTM and ANQGSEA. CDR3 DNA sequence: TGCAGCGCCGAGAGGAGCTATGGCTACACCTTC. This translates into CSAERSYGYTF.

With respect to this clone: A much larger clone sits a single nucleotide away, making a read error possible. The rearrangement joins TRBV7-6 to TRBJ2-5; D gene uncertain. The CDR3 loop spans 11 amino acids. Trimming pared 4 bases from V and 1 base from J, leaving 1 base between. Germline CDR1 and CDR2: SGHVS and FNYEAQ. This CDR3 reads CASSSQETQYF. CDR3 nucleotide sequence: TGTGCCAGCAGCTCCCAAGAGACCCAGTACTTC.

Note on this clone: Different DNA sequences within this sample yield the same CDR3. The chain joins TRBV28 to TRBJ2-1; 7 bases are a match to TRBD2. Germline CDR1 is MDHEN and CDR2 is SYDVKM. This CDR3 is built from 15 residues. Trimming at V came to 3 bases and at J to 0 bases, leaving 2 bases not matched to a gene. CDR3 sequence (DNA): TGTGCCAGCAGTTTGGGGGGGAGCTCCTACAATGAGCAGTTCTTC. Encoded protein: CASSLGGSSYNEQFF.

This rearrangement joins TRBV29-1 to TRBJ2-7, with TRBD1 as a possible D gene (6 bases). V was shortened by 3 bases and J by 5 bases, with 14 bases between the two germline ends. Germline CDR1 and CDR2: SQVTM and ANQGSEA. The CDR3 covers 13 residues. The CDR3 loop is CSVETDSRHEQYF. DNA of the CDR3: TGCAGCGTTGAGACGGACAGTCGGCACGAGCAGTACTTC.

This clone has more than one count but fewer than ten. The V call is TRBV5-1, the J call TRBJ1-1; weak D call: TRBD1 (6 bases). CDR3 size: 14 residues. Trimming removed 0 bases at V and 3 bases at J, with 9 bases between. CDR1 and CDR2 from the germline V gene are SGHRS and YFSETQ. CDR3 sequence (DNA): TGCGCCAGCAGCTTGGTTAGGGGGGACACTGAAGCTTTCTTT. This sequence encodes CASSLVRGDTEAFF.

The rearrangement links TRBV25-1 to TRBJ1-6, with D uncertain. This CDR3 is built from 17 residues. Germline V gene data show CDR1 as MGHDK and CDR2 as SYGVNS. Trimming left V 1 base short and J 0 bases short, with 10 bases between. The CDR3 reads CASSESGLSSYNSPLHF. DNA of the CDR3: TGTGCCAGCAGTGAATCTGGCCTTAGCTCCTATAATTCACCCCTCCACTTT. The full variable domain, completed using reference TRBV25-1 and TRBJ1-6, is EADIYQTPRYLVIGTGKKITLECSQTMGHDKMYWYQQDPGMELHLIHYSYGVNSTEKGDLSSESTVSRIRTEHFPLTLESARPSHTSQYLCASSESGLSSYNSPLHFGNGTRLTVT.

This clone appeared a few times. The sample holds other DNA sequences that translate to the same CDR3. The chain links TRBV2 to TRBJ2-1; D is ambiguous. The CDR3 is made up of 11 amino acids. Trimming cost V 4 bases and J 3 bases, with 1 base left between them. Looked up from germline, CDR1 is SNHLY and CDR2 is FYNNEI. The CDR3 DNA reads as TGTGCCAGCAGTGTCTACAATGAGCAGTTCTTC. Residues: CASSVYNEQFF.

The chain combines TRBV30 with TRBJ1-5; D is unclear. Germline CDR1 GTSNPN, CDR2 SVGIG (reference sequence). The CDR3 runs to 14 residues. Trimming pared 1 base from V and 5 bases from J, leaving 12 bases between. The CDR3 loop is CAWSGPGPYQPQHF. The CDR3 DNA reads as TGTGCCTGGAGTGGACCAGGACCTTATCAGCCCCAGCATTTT.

This clone was seen once. This chain connects TRBV5-4 to TRBJ1-6, with D possibly being TRBD1 (5 bases). Germline V gives CDR1 SGHNT, CDR2 YYREEE (reference sequence). The CDR3 has 15 amino acids. Trimming took off 2 bases at V and 8 bases at J, with 14 bases between the two ends. The chain's CDR3 is CASSFLRDPYSPLHF. CDR3 bases: TGTGCCAGCAGCTTTTTGAGGGACCCCTATTCACCCCTCCACTTT.

This clone appeared once. CDR3 sequence: CSVGSMDGYTF. The CDR3 DNA follows: TGCAGCGTTGGGTCAATGGATGGCTACACCTTC. This chain links TRBV29-1 with TRBJ1-2; D remains unclear. Trimming shortened V by 4 bases and J by 6 bases, and 9 bases separated the two germline ends. The CDR3 runs to 11 residues. Germline values: CDR1 SQVTM, CDR2 ANQGSEA.

This clone was seen a few times. This chain uses TRBV6-6 with TRBJ2-6; D is unresolved. V dropped 0 bases and J dropped 4 bases, with 4 bases sitting between them. Germline CDR1 MNHNY, CDR2 SVGAGI (reference sequence). The CDR3 is 14 residues long. The CDR3 sequence: CASSYSTGANVLTF. Here the CDR3 DNA reads TGTGCCAGCAGTTACTCGACGGGGGCCAACGTCCTGACTTTC.